This T cell receptor beta chain was sequenced during a study of blood T cell repertoires in COVID-19. This table comes from immunoSEQ multiplex PCR, and its TCRdb copy is limited to in-frame clones, with some not included. Of around 56,000 clones in the sample, 79% were seen once. Deletions cut 1 base from V and 0 bases from J, with 9 bases between. This CDR3 has 16 residues. The germline gives CDR1 KGHDR, CDR2 SFDVKD. The TCR comes from a man in his fifties or sixties with acute or convalescent COVID-19. The chain carries TRBV24-1 and TRBJ2-1; possible D gene TRBD2, 5 bases. Sequenced input: peripheral blood. In DNA, the CDR3 is TGTGCCACCAGTGATTTCGGGCGGGCCTCCTACAATGAGCAGTTCTTC. It specifies CATSDFGRASYNEQFF.